The entry below describes one T cell receptor beta chain. These data are taken from a study of blood T cell repertoires in COVID-19. Across the whole study: T cells, B-cell-depleted T cells, or PBMCs supplied cDNA or gDNA.

The table came from immunoSEQ multiplex PCR; TCRdb's copy has only in-frame clones and leaves some out. The sample yields more than 250,000 clones, roughly 91% seen once. The CDR3 has 14 amino acids. The V and J ends lost 2 bases and 2 bases respectively, with 9 bases between them. The germline V gene has CDR1 MDHEN and CDR2 SYDVKM. The sample was peripheral blood. The chain is built from TRBV28 and TRBJ1-2, with D possibly being TRBD1 (6 bases). The clonotype comes from a man aged 45-60 years with active or convalescent COVID-19. The CDR3 loop is CASSLAGANYGYTF. Here the CDR3 DNA reads TGTGCCAGCAGTTTAGCAGGGGCCAACTATGGCTACACCTTC.